Sequencing of this T cell receptor (beta chain) was carried out in a study of control samples from healthy donors and cancer patients (TCRdb year 2020). Note on this clone: Its antigen is still unknown. Base-call qualities are not available, and no considerably larger clone is one nucleotide away.

The germline V gene encodes CDR1 SGHRS and CDR2 YFSETQ. V lost 2 bases and J lost 11 bases; the stretch between them is 13 bases long. Inclusive of the bounding cysteine and phenylalanine, the CDR3 is 13 residues long. Only the CDR3 portion is preserved as DNA: 39 bases, with reading frame beginning at the first base. The method was the immunoSEQ multiplex PCR assay. TCRdb stores this immuneACCESS table with in-frame sequences only. Part of the clones is absent; in the studies checked, under half of the shortfall reflects unresolved V genes, and no reason is known for the rest. Here the sample has roughly 23,000 clones; roughly 80% occur a single time. The biggest ten clones account for under 30% of the sample.

The TCR was taken from a man in his sixties with head and neck cancer. The source material was PBMCs. This receptor chain uses TRBV5-1 and TRBJ1-4; the D gene is unclear. The CDR3 reads as follows: CASSFEDGRKLFF. DNA sequence: TGCGCCAGCAGCTTTGAAGACGGGAGGAAACTGTTTTTT.